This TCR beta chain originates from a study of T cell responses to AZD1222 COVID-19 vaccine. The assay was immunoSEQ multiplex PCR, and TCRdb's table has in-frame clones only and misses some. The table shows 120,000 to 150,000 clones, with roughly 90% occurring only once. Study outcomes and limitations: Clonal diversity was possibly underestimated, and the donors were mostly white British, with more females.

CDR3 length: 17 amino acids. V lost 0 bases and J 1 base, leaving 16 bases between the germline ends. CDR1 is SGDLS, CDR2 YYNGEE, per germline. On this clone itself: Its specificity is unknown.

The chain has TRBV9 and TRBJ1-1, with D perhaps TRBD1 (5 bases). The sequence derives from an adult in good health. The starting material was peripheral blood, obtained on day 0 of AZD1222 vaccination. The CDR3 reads CASSVEAGFAQNTEAFF. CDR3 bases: TGTGCCAGCAGCGTAGAGGCAGGGTTCGCCCAGAACACTGAAGCTTTCTTT. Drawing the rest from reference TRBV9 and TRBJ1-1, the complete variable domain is DSGVTQTPKHLITATGQRVTLRCSPRSGDLSVYWYQQSLDQGLQFLIQYYNGEERAKGNILERFSAQQFPDLHSELNLSSLELGDSALYFCASSVEAGFAQNTEAFFGQGTRLTVV.